What follows describes a single T cell receptor beta chain. This sample is drawn from a study of blood T cell repertoires in COVID-19. Overall study: Samples came from the United States, Italy and Spain, spanning acute and convalescent COVID-19.

In the original analysis: Reference gene primer amplification yielded estimated nucleated cell counts. Only in-frame clones appear in the TCRdb table, and some are missing; sequencing was by immunoSEQ multiplex PCR. V, J and clone size are those of that table, while D and trimming were read from the DNA. The sample comprises 150,000 to 200,000 clones, approximately 90% of which are singletons, and roughly 1.9% rests with the top ten. CDR1 and CDR2 (germline): SGHTA, FQGNSA. The CDR3 runs to 16 residues. V lost 1 base, J lost 0 bases, and 11 bases lay in between. The sample was peripheral blood. The source is a man in his fifties who had recovered from COVID-19. The chain has TRBV7-2 and TRBJ2-3; D unclear. This CDR3 reads CASSLGAFASTDTQYF. For the CDR3, the DNA is TGTGCCAGCAGCTTAGGAGCGTTTGCTAGCACAGATACGCAGTATTTT.